A selection of T cell receptor beta chains follows, all from one sample in a study of T cells in Graves' hyperthyroidism and ophthalmopathy. TCRdb itself ran the multiplex PCR reads through MiXCR, one entry per CDR3 protein. Among under 400,000 distinct CDR3 sequences, 15% to 18% were seen once, and the ten largest hold 25% to 30%. Sequencing was performed on blood. These receptor sequences come from a woman aged 18-29 years with Graves' hyperthyroidism that later progressed to Graves' ophthalmopathy. Each CDR3 is given with its conserved first and last residue. Each record gives: J gene, D gene, V gene, clone size, CDR3 DNA, CDR3 protein. D genes are given only for firm matches. Part of the rows lack a size; the others show once, few, many or a class for expanded clones.

>TRBJ1-3|-|TRBV12-3/TRBV12-4|few
TGTGCCAGCAGTTTTGGGGTTGGGGGGAGTACCTCTGGAAACACCATATATTTT
CASSFGVGGSTSGNTIYF
>TRBJ2-7|TRBD1|TRBV10-2|-
TGCGCCAGCAGGTCCGACAGGGGGCAATACGAGCAGTACTTC
CASRSDRGQYEQYF
>TRBJ1-5|-|TRBV9|many
TGTGCCAGCAGCCTAGCAGGAACTAAAGATCAGCCCCAGCATTTT
CASSLAGTKDQPQHF
>TRBJ2-7|-|TRBV28|many
TGTGCCAGCAGTTTTGAGGACAGAGACTACGAGCAGTACTTC
CASSFEDRDYEQYF
>TRBJ2-5|-|TRBV13|many
TGTGCCAGCAGCTTAGAGGGAGTAGAGACCCAGTACTTC
CASSLEGVETQYF
>TRBJ1-2|TRBD1|TRBV7-9|many
TGTGCCAGCAGCCCAAACCGGGACAGGTCCATTGTTAACTATGGCTACACCTTC
CASSPNRDRSIVNYGYTF
>TRBJ2-2|-|TRBV28|many
TGTGCCAGCAGTTCAAGACGCGTACCTTTTTATCGGGAGACGGACACCGGGGAGCTGTTTTTT
CASSSRRVPFYRETDTGELFF
>TRBJ2-7|TRBD1|TRBV27|many
TGTGCCAGCAGTTCCCCTGGACAGGGGGTTTACGAGCAGTACTTC
CASSSPGQGVYEQYF
>TRBJ1-4|TRBD1|TRBV15|few
TGTGCCACCAGCAGGGACAGGGGGCTCGAAAAACTGTTTTTT
CATSRDRGLEKLFF
>TRBJ2-5|-|TRBV6-1|many
TGTGCCAGCACCGAAGCCCCCACATGGAGAGAGACCCAGTACTTC
CASTEAPTWRETQYF
>TRBJ2-3|TRBD2|TRBV5-1|once
TGCGCCAGCAGCCCGTCGACTAGCGGGAGAACGCCGTATTTT
CASSPSTSGRTPYF
>TRBJ1-2|-|TRBV5-4|few
TGTGCCAGCAGCTTAGACGGAGCTAACTATGGCTGCACCTTC
CASSLDGANYGCTF
>TRBJ2-3|-|TRBV27|many
TGTGCCAGCAGTTTACTTAGAGAGCTGGCAGATACGCAGTATTTT
CASSLLRELADTQYF
>TRBJ2-1|TRBD2|TRBV5-6|-
TGTGCCAGCAGCCACCGGCTGGGGGGGCGGACTAGCGGGAGGGCCAGGCACAATGAGCAGTTCTTC
CASSHRLGGRTSGRARHNEQFF
>TRBJ1-5|TRBD1|TRBV19|-
TGTGCCAGTAGCTCCAAACCGGGACAGGGCTATCAGCCCCAGCATTTT
CASSSKPGQGYQPQHF
>TRBJ1-1|-|TRBV12-3/TRBV12-4|-
TGTGCCAGCAGTCCATATCGGACAGCCCTTTTCTCTGAAGCTTTCTTT
CASSPYRTALFSEAFF
>TRBJ2-1|TRBD2|TRBV7-2|many
TGTGCCAGCAGCTTAAGGCTGGGGGCGGGAGGCCACAATGAGCAGTTCTTC
CASSLRLGAGGHNEQFF
>TRBJ1-4|-|TRBV7-2|-
TGTGCCAGCAGCTCGAGGGGTACCACTAATGAAAAACTGTTTTTT
CASSSRGTTNEKLFF
>TRBJ1-5|-|TRBV6-2/TRBV6-3|many
TGTGCCAGCCTCAGGAGAGGGGGTACTCAGCCCCAGCATTTT
CASLRRGGTQPQHF
>TRBJ2-1|-|TRBV28|many
TGTGCCAGCAGTTTGGCAGGGCCAGATGAGCAGTTCTTC
CASSLAGPDEQFF
>TRBJ2-1|TRBD2|TRBV20-1|-
TGCAGTGCTAGATCCTTTGGGGGACTAGCGGGGAGCTCAACCTACAATGAGCAGTTCTTC
CSARSFGGLAGSSTYNEQFF
>TRBJ2-7|TRBD2|TRBV7-8|-
TGTGCCAGCAGCTCCCCGCCCCGACTAGCGGGGTACCTCTCCTACGAGCAGTACTTC
CASSSPPRLAGYLSYEQYF
>TRBJ2-4|TRBD1|TRBV28|-
TGTGCCAGCCAGGGGGCAGGGAACATTCAGTACTTC
CASQGAGNIQYF
>TRBJ2-7|TRBD2|TRBV7-2|many
TGTGCCAGCAGCTCATTAGCGGGAGGGCCCTGGAACGAGCAGTACTTC
CASSSLAGGPWNEQYF
>TRBJ2-3|TRBD1|TRBV7-3|-
TGTGCCAGCAGCCGCAACAGGGGGCTGGGCACAGATACGCAGTATTTT
CASSRNRGLGTDTQYF
>TRBJ2-1|TRBD2|TRBV29-1|-
TGCAGCGTTGGGCCCCCCCCCGGGACTAGCGGGCTCCTAGGCTACAATGAGCAGTTCTTC
CSVGPPPGTSGLLGYNEQFF
>TRBJ2-1|TRBD1|TRBV7-9|few
TGTGCCAGCAGCTCAGAGACAGGGTTTTTTCAGTTCTTC
CASSSETGFFQFF